This TCR beta chain stems from a study of OX40 agonist ivuxolimab in advanced cancers. Worth noting for this clone: Its antigen is unidentified.

General observations from the study: More expanded clones were found, on average, in CD8+ than in CD4+ T cells. The study found among the lowest clonal expansion in partial responders at 0.1-3.0 mg/kg.

Clones were read by immunoSEQ multiplex PCR, and TCRdb kept only the in-frame ones, dropping some. The table lists about 51,000 clones, about 86% of them singletons, with about 2.9% in the top ten. Trimming shortened V by 3 bases and J by 0 bases, and 9 bases separated the two germline ends. Germline V gene sequence: CDR1 KGHSH, CDR2 LQKENI. There are 15 residues in the CDR3. The clonotype comes from an adult with an advanced solid tumor such as melanoma, head and neck, liver or kidney cancer. The chain couples TRBV18 to TRBJ2-4, with D uncertain. This specimen consisted of CD4+ or CD8+ T cells sorted from blood, obtained in a trial of the OX40 agonist ivuxolimab. The CDR3 reads CASSPGLLAKNIQYF. CDR3 nucleotides: TGTGCCAGCTCACCTGGGTTACTAGCCAAAAACATTCAGTACTTC.